One sample yielded the 3 T cell receptor beta chains listed below, sequenced in a study of the immune and genomic landscape of osteosarcoma (dated by TCRdb to about 2020). Libraries came from the immunoSEQ multiplex PCR assay. The clones in this table, taken by TCRdb from immuneACCESS, are in-frame only. Not every clone is retained; where verified, under half of the shortfall comes from an unresolved V gene, and the cause of the rest is unknown. The sample has some 5,200 clones on record, about three quarters of them singletons. Clones ranked in the top ten supply approximately 6.2% of the sample. Specimens were post-treatment primary, local recurrence and metastasis tumors from poor-prognosis patients. The sequenced material came from osteosarcoma tumor tissue from the lung. The receptors shown here come from a human donor with osteosarcoma.

The rearrangement links TRBV14 to TRBJ2-3, with 8 nucleotides matching TRBD2. The V gene end was trimmed by 0 bases and the J gene end by 3 bases; junction bases not matched to a gene: 8. This CDR3 is built from 17 residues. CDR1 and CDR2 (germline): SGHDN, FVKESK. The CDR3 reads CASSQDTSGSWTDTQYF. DNA for the CDR3: TGTGCCAGCAGCCAAGATACGAGCGGGAGTTGGACAGATACGCAGTATTTT.

This sequence joins TRBV11-3 and TRBJ1-1, with D perhaps TRBD1 (6 bases). This CDR3 is 14 amino acids long. Germline V gene sequence: CDR1 SGHNT, CDR2 YENEEA. Between the trimmed V and J ends, which lost 2 bases and 6 bases, there was a span of 13 bases. The CDR3 reads CASSLFGRGAEAFF. The CDR3 DNA sequence: TGTGCCAGCAGCTTATTCGGTAGGGGGGCTGAAGCTTTCTTT.

This clone was seen only a few times. The chain joins TRBV18 to TRBJ1-5; TRBD1 is a possible D gene (5 bases). V shed 1 base and J shed 1 base, with 5 bases lying between them. This CDR3 region has 14 residues. From germline, CDR1 is KGHSH and CDR2 LQKENI. The CDR3 coding sequence is TGTGCCAGCTCACCACAGGGGAGCAATCAGCCCCAGCATTTT. This sequence encodes CASSPQGSNQPQHF.